This T cell receptor (beta chain) stems from a study of T cell responses to AZD1222 COVID-19 vaccine. Points from the study as a whole: The number of AZD1222 recipients seropositive at baseline was only five to seven.

The CDR3 contains 13 residues. The germline CDR1 and CDR2 sequences are ENHRY and SYGVKD. Trimming stripped 4 bases from V and 4 bases from J, with 8 bases between. The data were produced by immunoSEQ multiplex PCR, yet TCRdb's version contains in-frame clones alone and is incomplete. In the table there are approximately 80,000 clones, roughly 85% of which are singletons. Concerning this clone itself: The antigen is not known.

The material sequenced was peripheral blood, taken 28 days after the second AZD1222 dose. The sequence was obtained from an adult who received the AZD1222 COVID-19 vaccine. The rearrangement uses TRBV10-3 and TRBJ1-5; the D is unclear. The CDR3 reads CAISGQENQPQHF. CDR3 nucleotides: TGTGCCATCAGTGGACAAGAAAATCAGCCCCAGCATTTT.